These 3 T cell receptor beta chains originate from one sample sequenced in a study of T cell changes during pregnancy in multiple sclerosis. Repertoires were generated with immunoSEQ multiplex PCR, while TCRdb's copy carries only in-frame clones and drops some. Among 35,000 to 55,000 clones listed, around 90% were seen once. Sequencing was performed on CD8+ T cells from peripheral blood mononuclear cells, taken after pregnancy. The source of these receptors is a female donor in good health, enrolled as a control in a pregnancy study.

This chain connects TRBV5-5 to TRBJ2-3; TRBD1 matches 9 bases. This CDR3 has 15 residues. V shed 0 bases and J 5 bases; nucleotides not matched to a gene: 4. Germline CDR1 reads SGHKS; CDR2 reads YYEKEE (reference sequence). This CDR3 reads CASSLGDREIDTQYF. As DNA, the CDR3 is TGTGCCAGCAGCTTGGGGGACAGGGAGATAGATACGCAGTATTTT.

This clone appeared once. The rearrangement joins TRBV7-3 to TRBJ2-3, with 9 positions matching TRBD2. Germline assignment: CDR1 SGHTA and CDR2 FQGTGA. V lost 2 bases, J lost 0 bases, and 15 bases stayed unmatched. This CDR3 comprises 20 residues. CDR3 coding DNA: TGTGCCAGCAGCTTATATCCTAGCGGGGCCCCCACCCCCAGCACAGATACGCAGTATTTT. The encoded protein is CASSLYPSGAPTPSTDTQYF.

The chain has TRBV4-3 and TRBJ2-7, with 10 bases fitting TRBD2. CDR3 size: 15 residues. The V gene end was trimmed by 1 base and the J gene end by 3 bases; junction bases not matched to a gene: 3. Per germline, CDR1 LGHNA and CDR2 YSLEER. The CDR3 bases are TGCGCCAGCAGCCAAGGGACTAGCGGTCTCTACGAGCAGTACTTC. Translated: CASSQGTSGLYEQYF.